Listed below are T cell receptor beta chains from one sample, sequenced in a study of Tregs in tolerant kidney transplant recipients. Measured with immunoSEQ multiplex PCR; TCRdb has only the in-frame clones, and not every one. The sample records roughly 250,000 clones, around 81% being singletons. Sequencing was done on a sample of CD4+ T cells from blood. These receptors came from a human donor in good health. Both conserved end residues are part of each CDR3.

v_gene | CDR3aa
TRBV9 | CASSFRGEGLVYNEQFF
TRBV5-1 | CASSYTSGSSYNEQFF
TRBV11-2 | CASSLTLGQTYNEQFF
TRBV27 | CASSLSPAQGLDSNEQYF
TRBV6-6 | CASGTGDYGYTF
TRBV5-1 | CASSLGTSGSETQYF
TRBV29-1 | CSVLDPSKETQYF
TRBV5-5 | CASSLVGNRPDYGYTF
TRBV6-5 | CASSYSPGNSPLHF
TRBV18 | CASSPGTGREDGYTF
TRBV4-1 | CASSLTSRGGGETQYF
TRBV9 | CASSATGTPTDTQYF
TRBV7-9 | CASSLVMRTSGSYEQYF
TRBV2 | CASRTSRTGELFF
TRBV2 | CASSESVLVLYF
TRBV30 | CAWGGDRHYEQYF
TRBV5-4 | CASSLVIAGGPYEQYF
TRBV5-4 | CASSLDKGSYNEQFF
TRBV15 | CATRGRGDADTQYF
TRBV4-2 | CASSQDGAGGPNEQFF
TRBV6-5 | CASSRPDLPYEQYF
TRBV11-2 | CASSSTGNIQYF
TRBV7-9 | CASSLRDRGTPGEQYF
TRBV19 | CASTPSAPVSYEQYF
TRBV6-5 | CASSPWDSYEQYF
TRBV29-1 | CSAQRQGASLGETQYF
TRBV5-6 | CASSLTARGEQFF
TRBV27 | CASSLSRTGYLYGYTF
TRBV11-3 | CASSPGRDGSHEQYF
TRBV7-2 | CASGTPPGEQYF
TRBV9 | CASSVGGATNEKLFF
TRBV6-6 | CASSPGSHRRAFF
TRBV5-8 | CASSLAEQDSNQPQHF
TRBV5-1 | CASSLRSTNEKLFF
TRBV6-1 | CASSEPGLSFNSGYTF
TRBV5-1 | CASSLSGFSSVYEQYF
TRBV7-9 | CASSLGEGLGEKLFF
TRBV18 | CASSPAGGMNTEAFF
TRBV7-2 | CASSPSGRRGEQYF
TRBV5-1 | CASTDNTDTQYF
TRBV7-7 | CASSLDRGNTIYF
TRBV29-1 | CSVYTAPRGKNIQYF